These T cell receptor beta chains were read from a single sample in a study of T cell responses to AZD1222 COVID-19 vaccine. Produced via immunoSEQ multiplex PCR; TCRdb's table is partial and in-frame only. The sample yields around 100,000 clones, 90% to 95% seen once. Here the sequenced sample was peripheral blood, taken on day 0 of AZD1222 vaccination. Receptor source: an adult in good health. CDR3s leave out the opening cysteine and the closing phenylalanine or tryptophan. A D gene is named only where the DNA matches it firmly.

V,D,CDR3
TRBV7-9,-,ASSELSGQPQH
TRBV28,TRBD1,ASSTRDRDGYT
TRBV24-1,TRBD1,ATSEAGGTEAF
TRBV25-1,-,ASSEFGAQPQH
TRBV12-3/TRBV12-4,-,ASAPGDETQY
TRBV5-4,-,ASSPRATGFYGYT
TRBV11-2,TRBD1,ASRAGTGEVSGNTIY
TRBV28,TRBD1,ASSLGGDRGGYGYT
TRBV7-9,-,ASSYRGDTQY
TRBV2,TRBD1,ASSEARATGGYQPQH
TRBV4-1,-,ASSHAWRDTYNEQF
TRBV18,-,ASSPETGPRGSGYT
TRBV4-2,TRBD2,ASSHIGLAGSGELF
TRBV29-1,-,SAGQKVSGSYGYT
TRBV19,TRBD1,ASSIQDRGRTDTQY
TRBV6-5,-,ASSYSPTAGNYGYT
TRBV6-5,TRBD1,ASSYMGQGDEQY
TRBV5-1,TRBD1,ASSETSGTGIYEQY
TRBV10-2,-,ASSVHRDIPTVSDEKLF
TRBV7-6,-,ASSIRMGGNEKLF
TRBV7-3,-,ASSSRLGASRTDTQY
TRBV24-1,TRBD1,ATSVGQGLNQPQH
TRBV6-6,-,ASSPREQGNTIY
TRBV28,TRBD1,ASREGQDYMNTEAF
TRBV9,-,ASSISLTDVGGYT
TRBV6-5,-,ASSQGVTNEKLF
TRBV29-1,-,SVALGRVGYT
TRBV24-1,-,ATSDPRGAGELF
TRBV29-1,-,SVGGGGEAF
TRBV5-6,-,ASSRMTGGAEAF
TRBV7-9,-,ASSLNYEQY
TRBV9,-,ASSGTLTYGYT
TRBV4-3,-,ASSQTTEGNQPQH
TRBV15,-,ATSRDPPSHNQPQH
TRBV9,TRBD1,ASSLGQGIATNEKLF
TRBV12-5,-,ASAPWQGQGEQF
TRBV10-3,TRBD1,AIRDRENQPQH
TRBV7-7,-,ASSSGTPNYNEQF
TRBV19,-,ASSIWGVGGVDSYNEQF
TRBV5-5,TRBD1,ASSFGTANTEAF
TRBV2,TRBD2,ASSPESGAVWNEQF
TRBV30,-,AWTVGVTGANVLT
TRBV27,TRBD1,ASSLVDRGAGTEAF
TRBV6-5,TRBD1,ASRETGRGDTIY
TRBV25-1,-,ASSEYGRGNEKLF
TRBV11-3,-,ASSVGRNTEAF
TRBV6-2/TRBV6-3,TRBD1,ASSKGTGAAEAF